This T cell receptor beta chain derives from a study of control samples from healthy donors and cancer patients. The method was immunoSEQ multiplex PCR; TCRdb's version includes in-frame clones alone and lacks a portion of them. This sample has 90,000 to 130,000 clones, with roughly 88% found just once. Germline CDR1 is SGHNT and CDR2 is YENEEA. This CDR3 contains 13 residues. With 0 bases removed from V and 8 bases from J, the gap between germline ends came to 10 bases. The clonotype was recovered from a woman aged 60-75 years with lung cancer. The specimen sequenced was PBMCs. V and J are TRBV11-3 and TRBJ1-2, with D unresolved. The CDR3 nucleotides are TGTGCCAGCAGCTTAGATCCTTTGAGCGGCTACACCTTC. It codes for CASSLDPLSGYTF. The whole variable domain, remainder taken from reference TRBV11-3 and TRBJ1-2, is EAGVVQSPRYKIIEKKQPVAFWCNPISGHNTLYWYLQNLGQGPELLIRYENEEAVDDSQLPKDRFSAERLKGVDSTLKIQPAELGDSAVYLCASSLDPLSGYTFGSGTRLTVV.